This T cell receptor (beta chain) was captured by sequencing in a study of cytomegalovirus exposure and HLA in healthy donors (dated by TCRdb to the late 2010s). At the level of the whole study: In an earlier analysis of 587 of the donors, around 290 Gb of sequence data and about 110 million unique TCR beta sequences from approximately 180 million T cells were reported. Approximately 310 gigabases of sequencing data and 80 million or so unique TCR sequences were included in an early release covering roughly 600 HLA-typed donors. The genetic ancestry cluster associated with self-reported Caucasian donors included about 84% of the 398 genotyped donors. The study aimed to test whether cataloging public T cell receptors could reveal signatures of past pathogen exposure. The T cell repertoires of several hundred subjects were profiled by immunosequencing and related to cytomegalovirus serostatus. A separate validation cohort of approximately 120 different subjects was used in addition to the roughly 700-subject first cohort. To predict cytomegalovirus infection status, the study brought together high-throughput TCR immunosequencing, statistical association of individual TCRs with disease status, and machine learning. In a later analysis, previously published TCR beta repertoires from about 640 donors were re-analyzed and high-resolution HLA genotyping was added so that TCR occurrence patterns could be studied. Rather than drawing on any new phenotypic data, the later analysis identified candidate immune exposures from TCR beta sequences and the way those sequences occurred across donors. An earlier analysis of around 580 of the donors used high-throughput TCR beta sequencing to judge whether each TCR beta V gene segment behaved as functional or pseudogenic. Donor age, sex, ethnicity and CMV serostatus were compiled alongside the repertoire data. In a later genetic analysis, genome-wide SNP genotypes for 398 of the 666 donors were used, and that subset was treated as a discovery cohort. All discovery cohort repertoires had been generated on a single sequencing platform. Class I and class II HLA loci were covered by the typing at four-digit resolution. Typing coverage differed by locus: A, B, C, DRB1 and DQB1 were typed in roughly 620-630 donors, DQA1 in 500 to 550, DPA1 in approximately 610, and DPB1 in just under 490. Four or five DR-DQ haplotypes were treated as single units for association and clustering because of strong linkage in the cohort. On average, roughly 240,000 unique TCR beta nucleotide sequences were sequenced per donor among a few hundred genotyped donors of the cohort, with around 19% of those sequences being non-productive. Study-wide conclusions, independent of this receptor: Seventeen rarely observed V segments, including chromosome 9 orphons, were excluded from the earlier analysis of a few hundred of the donors because counts were too low. V-gene and J-gene trimming of TCR beta chains was associated with a missense DCLRE1C variant in a later genetic analysis, and the association was replicated in an independent cohort. A further reported finding was that TCR beta sequences accurately predicted the HLA-A and HLA-B alleles for most subjects in the first cohort. In a later analysis, HLA-associated TCR beta chains were found to be more clonally expanded and to have lower generation probabilities than equally common non-associated chains. In a later analysis, the rate of TCR association differed among HLA loci, with DRB1 alleles having the most associated TCRs and HLA-C alleles having the fewest. Because HLA typing was missing for some donors at each locus, association tests included only the typed subset. Correlated functional status among segregating V segments might reflect linkage disequilibrium, but an unknown experimental factor could not be ruled out. The cohort was sequenced for TCR beta chains only, and without alpha or paired-chain data the features that could be detected were limited. A cluster of highly shared sequence variants was judged likely to represent a technical artifact of the sequencing pipeline. A later analysis associated 15,000 or so TCR beta sequences with specific HLA alleles at a false discovery rate of 0.05. The study gave a list of more than 150 TCR beta chains associated with cytomegalovirus. A later analysis found that most CMV-associated TCR beta chains appeared HLA-restricted, with HLA associations seemingly driven largely by CMV exposure. Three of the identified cytomegalovirus-associated TCR beta chains were confirmed in vitro to be specific for cytomegalovirus antigens. According to a later analysis, parvovirus B19, influenza, CMV and Epstein-Barr virus appeared linked to several top co-occurrence clusters. In a later genetic analysis, fewer N-insertions in productive TCRs were reported among donors in an Asian-associated ancestry cluster than the roughly 670-donor mean. CMV serostatus was the only immune exposure information available for the cohort. The classifier was reported to diagnose cytomegalovirus status with high specificity and sensitivity in both the original cohort and the validation cohort. The presence/absence analyses assumed that sequencing depth was roughly uniform across donors, and that assumption may not be true. An earlier analysis of approximately 590 of the donors showed that most TCR beta V segments appeared in productive rearrangements either about 87% or about 30% of the time, which broadly matched IMGT annotations. Strong co-occurrence of HLA alleles, especially DR and DQ, made assigning TCR associations to individual alleles difficult. Most TCR sequences were seen in very few donors, while some public TCRs were found in many individuals. The authors suggested that the approach could potentially be extended to other disease states and immunological phenotypes.

The library was made by the immunoSEQ multiplex PCR assay. The multiplex PCR relied on a mix of 60 forward primers for TCR Vbeta segments and 13 reverse primers for TCR Jbeta segments. The CDR3 region of rearranged TCR beta genes was amplified from genomic DNA with a multiplex PCR assay. Amplified TCR beta libraries were sequenced as 87-base-pair reads on the Illumina HiSeq System. Per the authors' processing: Across the roughly 640 repertoires, a later analysis counted tens of millions of unique TCR beta chains, 8.5 million to 12 million of which were shared by at least two donors. A nearest-neighbor algorithm error-corrected the raw reads and collapsed the reads into unique sequences, merging closely related sequences to remove PCR and sequencing errors. To assign V, D and J gene segments, CDR3 sequences were aligned to IMGT reference sequences. Each retained sequence needed at least a six-nucleotide match to both a V gene segment and a J gene segment. A rearrangement counted as productive if the CDR3 had no stop codons and remained in frame with V and J, and every other rearrangement counted as non-productive. CDR3 was defined according to IMGT convention as the region running from the second conserved V-encoded cysteine to the conserved J-encoded phenylalanine. In an earlier analysis of roughly 610 of the donors, sequences lacking an unambiguous match to a single V gene segment were excluded. In an earlier analysis of 587 of the donors, a V segment was called functional when productive rearrangements were above 56.7%, and segregating when the standard deviation between donors exceeded 5%. A statistical classification framework was developed to diagnose cytomegalovirus status using the catalog of TCR beta chain sequences. A later analysis assigned V and J genes by comparing TCR nucleotide sequences with IMGT/GENE-DB human TR gene sequences. In a later analysis, CDR3 sequences and most-parsimonious VDJ recombination scenarios were assigned using the TCRdist pipeline. In a later analysis, every TCR beta chain was defined by the combination of its CDR3 amino acid sequence and its V-gene family, and reads without a unique V-gene family were dropped. A later analysis removed 592 highly shared, low-generation-probability nucleotide sequences to deal with suspected cross-contamination and a sequencing artifact. In a later analysis, a clonal expansion index for each public chain was calculated from normalized within-repertoire ranks of inferred template counts. In a later analysis, generation probabilities were computed using a VDJ recombination model fitted to out-of-frame rearrangements, and the results were checked against IGoR. In a later analysis, TCR-TCR, TCR-HLA and TCR-CMV co-occurrence was scored with hypergeometric tests, and a repertoire-size bias correction was applied to TCR pairs. A later analysis estimated false discovery rates by permuting HLA or CMV assignments 20 times. A later analysis grouped co-occurring TCRs with DBSCAN, adding TCRdist sequence similarity when clustering within HLA-allele-positive subsets. Co-occurrence clustering excluded repertoires with fewer than 30,000 or more than 120,000 public chains, plus five with anomalous nucleotide sharing. As stored in TCRdb, this immuneACCESS dataset retains in-frame rearrangements with V and J assigned. A fraction of the clones does not appear; measured against another copy, unresolved V genes explain less than half of the discrepancy, and the remainder lacks a known reason. Clonal size and the V and J genes are those of that table, whereas D and trimming came from the DNA. The sample profile shows 130,000 to 150,000 clones; 75% to 80% of them were found once. Jointly, the top ten make up 4.5% to 6% of the sample.

In total, roughly 710 healthy bone marrow donors made up the cohort. Cohort members were all nominally healthy when sampled, although unrecorded immune exposures were likely present. The donor was CMV seronegative and belonged to the group of 352 seronegative cohort members. Each donor provided a peripheral blood sample, and peripheral blood mononuclear cells were used for TCR beta sequencing. The Qiagen DNeasy Blood Extraction Kit was used to extract genomic DNA from the blood cell samples. A word on this clone: This clone's antigen is unknown. Base qualities were left out, and no much larger clone turns up one base away.

This TCR was recovered from a woman in her forties or fifties in good health and CMV-seronegative. Sequenced: PBMCs.

The nucleotide sequence is given as TGTGCCAGTAACGGAGGGATGACTAACTATGGCTACACCTTC. This codes for CASNGGMTNYGYTF. The chain links TRBV19 with TRBJ1-2, with the D gene not confidently named. The germline ends are 12 bases apart after V is trimmed by 7 bases and J by 0 bases. Its CDR3 holds 14 amino acids, cysteine through phenylalanine. CDR3 DNA is the only sequence kept; it has 42 bases, read in frame from the first base. The CDR1 and CDR2 encoded by the germline V gene (reference sequence) are LNHDA and SQIVND.